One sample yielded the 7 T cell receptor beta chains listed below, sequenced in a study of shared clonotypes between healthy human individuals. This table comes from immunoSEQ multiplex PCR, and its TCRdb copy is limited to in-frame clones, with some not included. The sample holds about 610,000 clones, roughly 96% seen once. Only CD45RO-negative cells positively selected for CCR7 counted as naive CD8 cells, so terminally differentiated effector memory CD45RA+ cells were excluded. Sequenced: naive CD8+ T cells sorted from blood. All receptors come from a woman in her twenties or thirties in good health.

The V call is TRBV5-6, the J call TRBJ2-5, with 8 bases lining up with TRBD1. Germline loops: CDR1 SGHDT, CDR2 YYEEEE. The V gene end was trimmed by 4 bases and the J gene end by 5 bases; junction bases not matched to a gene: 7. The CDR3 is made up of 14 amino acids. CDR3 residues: CASSPGQDTETQYF. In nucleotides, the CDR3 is TGTGCCAGCAGCCCGGGACAGGATACTGAGACCCAGTACTTC.

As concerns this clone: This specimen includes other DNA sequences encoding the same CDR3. CDR3 protein: CASSLGVSYEQYF. The DNA of the CDR3 is TGTGCCAGCAGTTTAGGGGTCTCCTACGAGCAGTACTTC. The J gene is TRBJ2-7, the V gene TRBV28; D gene unclear. CDR3 length: 13 amino acids. Per germline, CDR1 MDHEN and CDR2 SYDVKM. Trimming took 2 bases from V and 0 from J, leaving 5 bases between them. Drawing the rest from reference TRBV28 and TRBJ2-7, the complete variable domain is DVKVTQSSRYLVKRTGEKVFLECVQDMDHENMFWYRQDPGLGLRLIYFSYDVKMKEKGDIPEGYSVSREKKERFSLILESASTNQTSMYLCASSLGVSYEQYFGPGTRLTVT.

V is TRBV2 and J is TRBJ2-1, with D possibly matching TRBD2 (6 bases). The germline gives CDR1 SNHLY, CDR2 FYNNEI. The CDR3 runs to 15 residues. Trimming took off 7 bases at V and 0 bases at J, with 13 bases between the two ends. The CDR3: CASKTGEPSYNEQFF. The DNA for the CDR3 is TGTGCCAGCAAAACGGGAGAGCCCTCCTACAATGAGCAGTTCTTC.

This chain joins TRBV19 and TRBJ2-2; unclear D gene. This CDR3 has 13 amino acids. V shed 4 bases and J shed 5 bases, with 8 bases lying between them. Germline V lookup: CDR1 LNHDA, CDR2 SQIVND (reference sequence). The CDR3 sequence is CASSSRWTGELFF. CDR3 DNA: TGTGCCAGTAGTAGTAGGTGGACCGGGGAGCTGTTTTTT.

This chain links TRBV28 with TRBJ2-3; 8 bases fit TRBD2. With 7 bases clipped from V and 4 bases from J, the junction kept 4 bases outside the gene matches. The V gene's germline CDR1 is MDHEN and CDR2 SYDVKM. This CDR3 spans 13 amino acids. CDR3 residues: CASTSAGADTQYF. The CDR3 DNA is TGTGCCAGCACATCAGCGGGAGCAGATACGCAGTATTTT. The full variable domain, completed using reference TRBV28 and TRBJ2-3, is DVKVTQSSRYLVKRTGEKVFLECVQDMDHENMFWYRQDPGLGLRLIYFSYDVKMKEKGDIPEGYSVSREKKERFSLILESASTNQTSMYLCASTSAGADTQYFGPGTRLTVL.

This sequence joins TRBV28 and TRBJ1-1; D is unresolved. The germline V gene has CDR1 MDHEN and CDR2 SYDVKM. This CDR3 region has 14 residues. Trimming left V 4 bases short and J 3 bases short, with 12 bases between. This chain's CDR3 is CASSYPGHYTEAFF. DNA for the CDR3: TGTGCCAGCAGTTATCCGGGTCACTACACTGAAGCTTTCTTT.

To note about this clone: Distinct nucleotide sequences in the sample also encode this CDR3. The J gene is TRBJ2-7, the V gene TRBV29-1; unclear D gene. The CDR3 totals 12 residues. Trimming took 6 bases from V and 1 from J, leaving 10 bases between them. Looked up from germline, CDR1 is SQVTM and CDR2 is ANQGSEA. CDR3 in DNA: TGCAGCGTCCTAGGTGAATCCTACGAGCAGTACTTC. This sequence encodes CSVLGESYEQYF.